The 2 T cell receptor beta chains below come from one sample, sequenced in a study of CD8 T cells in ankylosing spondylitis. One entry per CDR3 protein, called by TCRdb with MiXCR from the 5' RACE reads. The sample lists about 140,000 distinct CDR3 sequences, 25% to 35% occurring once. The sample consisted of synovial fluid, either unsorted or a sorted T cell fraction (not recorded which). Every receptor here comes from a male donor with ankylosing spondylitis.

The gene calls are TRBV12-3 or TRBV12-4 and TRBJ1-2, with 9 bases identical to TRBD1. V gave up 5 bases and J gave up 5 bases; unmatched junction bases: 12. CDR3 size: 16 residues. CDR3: CASSPGQGGVLYGYTF. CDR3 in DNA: TGTGCCAGCAGTCCGGGACAGGGAGGGGTACTTTATGGCTACACCTTC.

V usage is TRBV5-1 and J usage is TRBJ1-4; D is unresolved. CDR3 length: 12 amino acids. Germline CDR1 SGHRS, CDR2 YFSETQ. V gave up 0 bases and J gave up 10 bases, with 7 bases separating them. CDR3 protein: CASSLDRAKLFF. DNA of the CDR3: TGCGCCAGCAGCTTGGATCGGGCAAAACTGTTTTTT.